The 22 T cell receptor beta chains in this list originate from one sample, sequenced in a study of T cells in localized non-small cell lung cancer. Clones were read by immunoSEQ multiplex PCR, and TCRdb kept only the in-frame ones, dropping some. The sample has several hundred clones, about a fifth seen once. The sample here was lung tumor tissue, taken before any cancer treatment. These receptors were collected from a man between 40 and 70 years old with stage I squamous cell lung carcinoma.

This clone was counted between two and nine times. The CDR3 bases are TGTGCCAGCAGTGAAGTGGAGGTGCGGGACACTGAAGCTTTCTTT. Translated, it gives CASSEVEVRDTEAFF. V and J are TRBV2 and TRBJ1-1; unclear D gene. The germline gives CDR1 SNHLY, CDR2 FYNNEI. CDR3 length: 15 residues. Trimming stripped 1 base from V and 3 bases from J, with 12 bases between.

The V gene is TRBV14, the J gene TRBJ2-5, with TRBD1 matching 8 bases. Unmatched junction bases numbered 3, after V lost 3 bases and J lost 3 bases. Germline V CDR1 and CDR2: SGHDN, FVKESK. The CDR3 has 14 amino acids. The DNA for the CDR3 is TGTGCCAGCAGCCACACGACAGGGGAAGAGACCCAGTACTTC. Its protein is CASSHTTGEETQYF.

V and J are TRBV9 and TRBJ2-3; D might be TRBD1 (6 bases). Trimming removed 1 base at V and 2 bases at J, with 14 bases between. CDR1 and CDR2 (germline): SGDLS, YYNGEE. The CDR3 covers 16 residues. The CDR3 spells CASSVTGNLNTDTQYF. In DNA form, the CDR3 reads TGTGCCAGCAGCGTAACAGGGAATCTAAACACAGATACGCAGTATTTT.

This clone showed up just a few times. The chain is built from TRBV9 and TRBJ2-2; 7 nucleotides align to TRBD1. Germline V CDR1 and CDR2: SGDLS, YYNGEE. J was trimmed by 3 bases and V by 2 bases; bases with no gene match: 1. The CDR3 runs to 14 residues. The CDR3, as DNA: TGTGCCAGCAGCGTGGACAGGTACACCGGGGAGCTGTTTTTT. Translation: CASSVDRYTGELFF.

In its sample, this clone was seen a few times. V gene TRBV19 combines with J gene TRBJ2-1; 7 bases line up with TRBD1. Germline-derived CDR1 and CDR2 are LNHDA and SQIVND (reference sequence). CDR3 size: 12 residues. J gave up 7 bases and V 7 bases, and 4 bases lay outside the gene matches. CDR3 nucleotide sequence: TGTGCCAGTAATGAGGGGGCTAATGAGCAGTTCTTC. Its translation: CASNEGANEQFF.

The chain links TRBV19 to TRBJ1-2; D is possibly TRBD1 (6 bases). Deletions cut 3 bases from V and 8 bases from J, with 19 bases between. The CDR3 spans 15 residues. Germline CDR1 and CDR2: LNHDA and SQIVND (reference sequence). The CDR3 sequence: CASSIGLQGMGGYTF. In DNA form, the CDR3 reads TGTGCCAGTAGTATCGGATTACAGGGAATGGGAGGCTACACCTTC.

This clone was detected a few times. The V call is TRBV9, the J call TRBJ2-3; 10 positions match TRBD1. Germline V lookup: CDR1 SGDLS, CDR2 YYNGEE. Trimming removed 0 bases from V and 3 bases from J; junction bases left unmatched: 7. The CDR3 totals 17 residues. CDR3 sequence: CASSVDATGGRTDTQYF. The CDR3 region has the DNA TGTGCCAGCAGCGTAGACGCGACAGGGGGCCGAACAGATACGCAGTATTTT.

Sample share makes this clone medium-sized. V gene TRBV11-3 combines with J gene TRBJ2-1, with 11 bases that match TRBD2. V was pared by 2 bases and J by 10 bases, with 10 bases of the junction left unmatched. The CDR3 totals 16 residues. From germline, CDR1 is SGHNT and CDR2 YENEEA. The DNA of the CDR3 is TGTGCCAGCAGCTTACTCCCTAGCGGGGGGATCAGGGAGCAGTTCTTC. This gives the protein CASSLLPSGGIREQFF.

The V and J genes are TRBV11-3 and TRBJ2-1; D gene uncertain. There are 16 residues in the CDR3. Trimming pared 3 bases from V and 6 bases from J, leaving 18 bases between. CDR1 is SGHNT and CDR2 is YENEEA in the germline V gene. In DNA form, the CDR3 reads TGTGCCAGCAGCTTGTTTTCGGGCTGGGGTAGCAATGAGCAGTTCTTC. Protein product: CASSLFSGWGSNEQFF.

The J gene is TRBJ2-7, the V gene TRBV19, with D hard to call. Germline loops: CDR1 LNHDA, CDR2 SQIVND (reference sequence). This CDR3 contains 16 residues. V dropped 0 bases and J dropped 0 bases, with 12 bases sitting between them. The CDR3 DNA reads TGTGCCAGTAGTATAGATCTCGGGCCGAGCTCCTACGAGCAGTACTTC. Its protein product is CASSIDLGPSSYEQYF.

This clone was picked up one time. The chain is built from TRBV28 and TRBJ1-5; the match to TRBD1 covers 8 bases. The CDR3 sequence is 14 residues long. Germline loops: CDR1 MDHEN, CDR2 SYDVKM. The V gene end was trimmed by 5 bases and the J gene end by 7 bases; junction bases not matched to a gene: 7. CDR3 DNA sequence: TGTGCCAGCAGTCATGGACAGGGACAACAGCCCCAGCATTTT. This codes for CASSHGQGQQPQHF.

This clone was found a few times. V is TRBV4-1 and J is TRBJ1-2; 9 bases agree with TRBD1. The CDR3 is 15 residues long. Unmatched junction bases numbered 7, after V lost 4 bases and J lost 4 bases. The germline V gene encodes CDR1 MGHRA and CDR2 YSYEKL. CDR3 coding DNA: TGCGCCAGCAGCCCGGGGACAGGGAACTTCTATGGCTACACCTTC. Encoded protein: CASSPGTGNFYGYTF.

J is TRBJ2-4 and V is TRBV2; 12 bases agree with TRBD1. The CDR3 loop spans 21 amino acids. The germline CDR1 and CDR2 sequences are SNHLY and FYNNEI. The trim removed 8 bases at V and 3 bases at J, leaving 23 bases unmatched. CDR3 residues: CASEFGGTGGSGGFSKNIQYF. The DNA of the CDR3 is TGTGCCAGCGAGTTCGGCGGGACAGGGGGCTCCGGGGGTTTTAGCAAAAACATTCAGTACTTC.

This clone has a handful of counts. The chain has TRBV11-3 and TRBJ1-2; D is possibly TRBD1 (6 bases). The CDR3 loop spans 16 amino acids. V was clipped by 5 bases and J by 2 bases, with 18 bases between them. Germline assignment: CDR1 SGHNT and CDR2 YENEEA. The CDR3, as DNA: TGTGCCAGCAGCAACACAGGGACCCTACGGAACTATGGCTACACCTTC. It yields the protein CASSNTGTLRNYGYTF.

This chain connects TRBV29-1 to TRBJ2-7, with unresolved D. The CDR3 is made up of 13 amino acids. V was clipped by 7 bases and J by 0 bases, with 13 bases between them. The germline CDR1 and CDR2 sequences are SQVTM and ANQGSEA. The CDR3 coding sequence is TGCAGCGCCTCAAGGTCCCGCTCCTACGAGCAGTACTTC. It is translated as CSASRSRSYEQYF.

By share, this clone ranks as large (0.1 to 1%). The CDR3 coding sequence is TGTGCCATCAGTGAGTCGGGCAGGGACCATGGCTACACCTTC. Encoded protein: CAISESGRDHGYTF. The rearrangement uses TRBV10-3 and TRBJ1-2; tentative D call: TRBD1 (5 bases). Germline loops: CDR1 ENHRY, CDR2 SYGVKD. The CDR3 has 14 amino acids. V shed 0 bases and J shed 6 bases, with 11 bases lying between them.

The chain has TRBV29-1 and TRBJ1-5, with unresolved D. This CDR3 is built from 14 residues. V shed 4 bases and J shed 6 bases, with 16 bases lying between them. Germline V lookup: CDR1 SQVTM, CDR2 ANQGSEA. The CDR3 DNA reads as TGCAGCGTTGTCAACCCTGGAGTGGGTCAGCCCCAGCATTTT. Translating gives CSVVNPGVGQPQHF.

The rearrangement links TRBV12-5 to TRBJ1-3, with D hard to call. This CDR3 spans 13 amino acids. Trimming cost V 8 bases and J 0 bases, with 8 bases left between them. Germline lookup yields CDR1 LGHNT and CDR2 FRNRAP. CDR3 bases: TGTGCTAGTCGGGCTAACTCTGGAAACACCATATATTTT. Protein sequence: CASRANSGNTIYF.

This clone has a handful of counts. This rearrangement joins TRBV28 to TRBJ1-2; D gene ambiguous. The CDR3 is 12 amino acids. V dropped 5 bases and J dropped 4 bases, with 8 bases sitting between them. The germline V gene has CDR1 MDHEN and CDR2 SYDVKM. The CDR3 nucleotides are TGTGCCAGCAGTCCGTCCCGCTATGGCTACACCTTC. Its translation: CASSPSRYGYTF.

This clone is a singleton in its sample. CDR3 coding DNA: TGCAGCGTTGCGGAGGGGTGGGATTCACCCCTCCACTTT. It is translated as CSVAEGWDSPLHF. The chain employs TRBV29-1 and TRBJ1-6; a possible D gene is TRBD1 (5 bases). The germline CDR1 and CDR2 sequences are SQVTM and ANQGSEA. CDR3 length: 13 amino acids. V lost 4 bases and J 8 bases, leaving 12 bases between the germline ends. Full variable domain (missing parts from reference TRBV29-1 and TRBJ1-6): SAVISQKPSRDICQRGTSLTIQCQVDSQVTMMFWYRQQPGQSLTLIATANQGSEATYESGFVIDKFPISRPNLTFSTLTVSNMSPEDSSIYLCSVAEGWDSPLHFGNGTRLTVT.

This clone is large (0.1 to 1%). Mismatch with germline at one junction end may stem from a read error. V gene TRBV6-8 combines with J gene TRBJ1-2; 7 bases fit TRBD1. Germline V gene data show CDR1 as MNHGY and CDR2 as SAAAGT. The CDR3 totals 14 residues. CDR3 residues: CASSGGVDRAIPAF. Written as DNA, the CDR3 is TGTGCCAGCAGTGGGGGTGTTGACAGGGCCATCCCCGCCTTC.

The chain employs TRBV29-1 and TRBJ2-1, with D maybe TRBD1 (6 bases). V shed 8 bases and J shed 2 bases, with 10 bases lying between them. This CDR3 contains 12 residues. CDR1 SQVTM and CDR2 ANQGSEA come from the germline V gene. The CDR3 DNA sequence: TGCAGCTTCGGACAGACCTACAATGAGCAGTTCTTC. Translated: CSFGQTYNEQFF.